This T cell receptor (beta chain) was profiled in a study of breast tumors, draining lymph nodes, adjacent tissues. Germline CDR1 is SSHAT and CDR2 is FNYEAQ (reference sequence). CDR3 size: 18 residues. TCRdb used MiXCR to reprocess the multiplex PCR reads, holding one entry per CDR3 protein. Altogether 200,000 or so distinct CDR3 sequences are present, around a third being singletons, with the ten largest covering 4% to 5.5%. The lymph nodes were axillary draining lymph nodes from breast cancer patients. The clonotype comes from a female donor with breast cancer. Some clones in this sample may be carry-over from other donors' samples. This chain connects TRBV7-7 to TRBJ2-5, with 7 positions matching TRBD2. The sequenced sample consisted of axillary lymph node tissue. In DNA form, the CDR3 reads TGTGCTAGCGGCCTTAGGAAGCGGGACCCCCAGGTCGTGGAGACCCAGTACTTC. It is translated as CASGLRKRDPQVVETQYF.